This T cell receptor beta chain was recorded in a study of control samples from healthy donors and cancer patients. Measured with immunoSEQ multiplex PCR; TCRdb has only the in-frame clones, and not every one. The sample includes about 120,000 clones, more than 70% of them seen just once. Germline loops: CDR1 LNHDA, CDR2 SQIVND (reference sequence). Trimming removed 3 bases from V and 4 bases from J; junction bases left unmatched: 11. This CDR3 comprises 16 residues. The source of this sequence is a man aged 45-65 years in good health. Sequencing input: blood. The V and J genes are TRBV19 and TRBJ1-2; 7 bases map to TRBD1. This CDR3 is CASSILGQVTPYGYTF. The CDR3 DNA reads as TGTGCCAGTAGTATTCTCGGACAGGTGACTCCCTATGGCTACACCTTC.